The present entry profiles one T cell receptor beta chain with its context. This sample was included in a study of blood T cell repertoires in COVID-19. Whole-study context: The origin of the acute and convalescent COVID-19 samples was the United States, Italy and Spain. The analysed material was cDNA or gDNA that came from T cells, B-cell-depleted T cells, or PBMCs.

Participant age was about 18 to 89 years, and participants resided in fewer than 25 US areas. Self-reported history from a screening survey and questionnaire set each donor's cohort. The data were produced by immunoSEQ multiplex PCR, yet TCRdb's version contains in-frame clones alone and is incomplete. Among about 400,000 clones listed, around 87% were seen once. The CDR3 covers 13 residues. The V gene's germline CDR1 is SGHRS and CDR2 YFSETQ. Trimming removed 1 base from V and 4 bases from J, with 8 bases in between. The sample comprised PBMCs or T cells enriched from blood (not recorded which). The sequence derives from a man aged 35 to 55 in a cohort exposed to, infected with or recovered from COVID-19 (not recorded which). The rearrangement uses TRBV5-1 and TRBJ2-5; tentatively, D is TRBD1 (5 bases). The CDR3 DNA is TGCGCCAGCAGCTTGAGGGGTGGAGAGACCCAGTACTTC. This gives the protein CASSLRGGETQYF.